The entry below gives a single TCR beta chain sequence along with its context. Trimming removed 3 bases from V and 0 bases from J, with 9 bases in between. CDR3 length: 14 amino acids. Germline lookup yields CDR1 SGHAT and CDR2 FQNNGV. The data stem from a study of T cell changes during pregnancy in multiple sclerosis. Method: immunoSEQ multiplex PCR; TCRdb's copy keeps in-frame clones and lacks some. The sample lists 40,000 to 55,000 clones, 92% occurring once. The chain carries TRBV11-2 and TRBJ2-7; possibly TRBD1 for D (6 bases). Here the sequenced sample was CD4+ T cells from peripheral blood mononuclear cells, taken in the third trimester of pregnancy. This clonotype was obtained from a female donor with multiple sclerosis, enrolled in a pregnancy study. CDR3 sequence: CASSLQGSSYEQYF. Here the CDR3 DNA reads TGTGCCAGCAGCTTGCAGGGGAGCTCCTACGAGCAGTACTTC.